This T cell receptor beta chain stems from a study of metastatic and nonmetastatic thyroid tumors. Authors' methods: It was from CDR3 differences across clinicopathological groups that a distant-metastasis classifier for papillary thyroid cancer was built. TCRdb re-clonotyped the PCR reads via MiXCR. TCRdb's processing, not the authors', yielded these V and J calls. The table lists roughly 50,000 clones, about 20% of them singletons. Patients had received no treatment of any kind before thyroid surgery. Study findings and constraints: Patients with malignant thyroid tumors reportedly had significantly higher TCR beta diversity than those with benign nodules, in blood and tumor.

Turning to this clone: Its cognate antigen is unknown.

CDR3 length: 11 residues. The germline V and J ends were trimmed by 1 base and 10 bases, with 5 bases remaining between them. Germline CDR1 LGHDT, CDR2 YNNKEL (reference sequence). This clonotype originated in a male donor with papillary thyroid cancer or a benign thyroid nodule (not recorded which). Some clones in this sample may be carry-over from other donors' samples. The J gene is TRBJ2-1, the V gene TRBV3-1; D gene ambiguous. The sample was blood. In DNA form, the CDR3 reads TGTGCCAGCAGCCAAGTTGAGGAGCAGTTCTTC. Its translation is CASSQVEEQFF.